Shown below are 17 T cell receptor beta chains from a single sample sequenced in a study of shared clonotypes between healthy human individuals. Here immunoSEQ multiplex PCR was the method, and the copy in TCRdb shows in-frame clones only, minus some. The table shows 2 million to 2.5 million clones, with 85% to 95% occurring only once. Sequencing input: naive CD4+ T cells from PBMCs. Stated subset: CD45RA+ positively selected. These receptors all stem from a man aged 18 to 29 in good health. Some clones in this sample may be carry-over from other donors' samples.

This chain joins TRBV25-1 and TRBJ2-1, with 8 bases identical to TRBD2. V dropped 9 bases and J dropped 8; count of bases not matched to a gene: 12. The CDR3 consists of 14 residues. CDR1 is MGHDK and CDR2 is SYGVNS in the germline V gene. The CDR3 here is CASARGAGGYEQFF. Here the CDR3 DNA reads TGTGCCAGTGCGAGGGGGGCGGGAGGATATGAGCAGTTCTTC.

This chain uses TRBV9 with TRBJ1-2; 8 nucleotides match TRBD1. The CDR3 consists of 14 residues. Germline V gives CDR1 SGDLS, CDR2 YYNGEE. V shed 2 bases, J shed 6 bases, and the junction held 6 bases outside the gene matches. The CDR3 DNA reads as TGTGCCAGCAGCGTTGGGGACAGGCGAGATGGCTACACCTTC. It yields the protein CASSVGDRRDGYTF.

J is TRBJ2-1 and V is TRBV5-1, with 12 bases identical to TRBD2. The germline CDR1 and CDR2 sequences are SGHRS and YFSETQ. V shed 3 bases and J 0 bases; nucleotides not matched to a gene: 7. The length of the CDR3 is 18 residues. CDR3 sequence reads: CASSSGTSGPSSYNEQFF. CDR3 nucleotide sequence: TGCGCCAGCAGCTCCGGGACTAGCGGGCCGAGCTCCTACAATGAGCAGTTCTTC.

As DNA, the CDR3 is TGTGCCAGTACCCGGGGGGTAGGGTATGGCTACACCTTC. As protein: CASTRGVGYGYTF. The rearrangement joins TRBV19 to TRBJ1-2; D possibly corresponds to TRBD1 (5 bases). The CDR3 extends over 13 amino acids. V lost 7 bases and J 5 bases, leaving 14 bases between the germline ends. CDR1 and CDR2 from the germline V gene are LNHDA and SQIVND (reference sequence). Looking up the rest from reference TRBV19 and TRBJ1-2 gives the full variable domain: DGGITQSPKYLFRKEGQNVTLSCEQNLNHDAMYWYRQDPGQGLRLIYYSQIVNDFQKGDIAEGYSVSREKKESFPLTVTSAQKNPTAFYLCASTRGVGYGYTFGSGTRLTVV.

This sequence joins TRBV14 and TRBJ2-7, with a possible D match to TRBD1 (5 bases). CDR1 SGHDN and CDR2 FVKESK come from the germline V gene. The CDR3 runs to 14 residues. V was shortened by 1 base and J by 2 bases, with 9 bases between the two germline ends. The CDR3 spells CASSQGDSTYEQYF. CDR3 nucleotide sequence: TGTGCCAGCAGCCAAGGAGACAGCACCTACGAGCAGTACTTC.

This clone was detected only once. CDR3: CASSRTGGESTGELFF. The DNA of the CDR3 is TGCGCCAGCAGCCGAACAGGGGGCGAAAGCACCGGGGAGCTGTTTTTT. This sequence joins TRBV5-1 and TRBJ2-2; TRBD1 matches 9 bases. Germline V gene lookup returns CDR1 SGHRS and CDR2 YFSETQ. With V trimmed by 4 bases and J by 4 bases, 8 bases remained unmatched. The CDR3 loop spans 16 amino acids. Combining the CDR3 with reference TRBV5-1 and TRBJ2-2 gives the whole variable domain KAGVTQTPRYLIKTRGQQVTLSCSPISGHRSVSWYQQTPGQGLQFLFEYFSETQRNKGNFPGRFSGRQFSNSRSEMNVSTLELGDSALYLCASSRTGGESTGELFFGEGSRLTVL.

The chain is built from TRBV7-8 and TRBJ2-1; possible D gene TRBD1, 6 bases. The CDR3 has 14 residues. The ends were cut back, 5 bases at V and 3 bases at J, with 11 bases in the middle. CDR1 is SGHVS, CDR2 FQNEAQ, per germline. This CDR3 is CASSQQDSYNEQFF. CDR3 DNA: TGTGCCAGCAGCCAACAGGACAGCTACAATGAGCAGTTCTTC.

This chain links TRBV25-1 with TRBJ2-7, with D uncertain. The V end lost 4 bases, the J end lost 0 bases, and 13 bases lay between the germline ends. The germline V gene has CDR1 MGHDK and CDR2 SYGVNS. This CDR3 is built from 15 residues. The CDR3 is CASSVGIYSSYEQYF. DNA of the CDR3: TGTGCCAGCAGTGTGGGAATCTACAGCTCCTACGAGCAGTACTTC.

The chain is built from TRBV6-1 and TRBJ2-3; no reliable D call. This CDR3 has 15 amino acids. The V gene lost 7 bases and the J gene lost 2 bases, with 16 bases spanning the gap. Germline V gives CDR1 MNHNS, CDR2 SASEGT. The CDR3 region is CASTPDTLFTDTQYF. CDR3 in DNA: TGTGCCAGCACCCCCGACACGTTGTTCACAGATACGCAGTATTTT.

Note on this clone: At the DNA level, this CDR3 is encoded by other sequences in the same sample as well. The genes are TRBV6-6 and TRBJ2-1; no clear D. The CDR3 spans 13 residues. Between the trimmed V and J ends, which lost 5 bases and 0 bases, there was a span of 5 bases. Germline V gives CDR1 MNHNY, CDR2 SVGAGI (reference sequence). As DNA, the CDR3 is TGTGCCAGCAGTACCAGCTCCTACAATGAGCAGTTCTTC. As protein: CASSTSSYNEQFF.

CDR3 sequence: CASSLVGQDYGYTF. The CDR3, as DNA: TGTGCCAGCAGCTTGGTGGGACAGGACTATGGCTACACCTTC. The genes are TRBV5-5 and TRBJ1-2, with 8 bases fitting TRBD1. V was pared by 0 bases and J by 3 bases, with 1 base of the junction left unmatched. This CDR3 spans 14 amino acids. CDR1 SGHKS and CDR2 YYEKEE come from the germline V gene (reference sequence).

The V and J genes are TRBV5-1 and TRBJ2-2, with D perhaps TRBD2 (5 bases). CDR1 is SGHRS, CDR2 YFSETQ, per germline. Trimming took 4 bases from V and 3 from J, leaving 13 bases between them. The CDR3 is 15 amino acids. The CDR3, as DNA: TGCGCCAGCAGCAAGCCTGGGAGTTACACCGGGGAGCTGTTTTTT. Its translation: CASSKPGSYTGELFF.

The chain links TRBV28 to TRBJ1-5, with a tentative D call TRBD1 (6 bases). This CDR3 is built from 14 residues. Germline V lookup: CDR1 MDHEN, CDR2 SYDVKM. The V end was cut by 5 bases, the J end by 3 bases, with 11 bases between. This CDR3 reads CASSAGGLNQPQHF. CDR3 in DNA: TGTGCCAGCAGTGCGGGGGGCCTCAATCAGCCCCAGCATTTT.

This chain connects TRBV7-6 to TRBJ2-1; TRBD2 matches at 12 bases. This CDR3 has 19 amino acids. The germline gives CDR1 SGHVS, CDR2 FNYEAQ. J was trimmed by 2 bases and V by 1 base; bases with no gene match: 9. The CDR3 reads CASSLGLAGGVGPYNEQFF. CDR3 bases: TGTGCCAGCAGCTTAGGGCTAGCGGGAGGGGTTGGCCCCTACAATGAGCAGTTCTTC.

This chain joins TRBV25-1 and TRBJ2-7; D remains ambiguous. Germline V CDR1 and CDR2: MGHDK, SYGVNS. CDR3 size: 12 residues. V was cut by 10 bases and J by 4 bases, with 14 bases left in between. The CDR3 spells CATARQPYEQYF. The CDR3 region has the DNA TGTGCCACCGCTAGGCAGCCATACGAGCAGTACTTC.

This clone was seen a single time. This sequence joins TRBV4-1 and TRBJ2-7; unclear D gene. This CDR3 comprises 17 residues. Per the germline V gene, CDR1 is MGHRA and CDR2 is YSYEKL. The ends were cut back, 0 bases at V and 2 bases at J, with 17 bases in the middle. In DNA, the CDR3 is TGCGCCAGCAGCCAAGATCAAGACTCGGGCCGGCCCTACGAGCAGTACTTC. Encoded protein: CASSQDQDSGRPYEQYF.

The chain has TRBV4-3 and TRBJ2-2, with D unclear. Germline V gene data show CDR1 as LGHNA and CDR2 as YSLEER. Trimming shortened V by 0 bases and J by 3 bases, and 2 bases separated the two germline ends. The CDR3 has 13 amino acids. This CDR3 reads CASSQDHTGELFF. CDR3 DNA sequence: TGCGCCAGCAGCCAAGATCACACCGGGGAGCTGTTTTTT.